Included here is one TCR beta chain sequence, with context. What it binds is not known. Constant-segment primers and 5'RACE yielded cDNA libraries for TCR alpha and TCR beta, each carrying sample barcodes and UMIs. Each CDR3 protein is one row after TCRdb ran MiXCR on the 5' RACE reads. The sample shows roughly 160,000 distinct CDR3 sequences, around 10% of them seen only once. These data come from a study of T-cell memory formation after mild COVID-19. Findings of the study overall: That cross-reactive memory joined was suggested by some responding clones appearing in pre-infection memory.

The sequencing sample was made of PBMCs or a T cell subset sorted from them (not recorded which). The sequence derives from a man younger than 35 who had mild COVID-19 (a few samples of this study predate the infection). Cell type and time point are not known.

CDR3 sequence: CASSLSGTPYEQYF. The CDR3 DNA sequence: TGTGCCAGCAGCCTGTCGGGGACCCCCTACGAGCAGTACTTC. The rearrangement joins TRBV7-2 to TRBJ2-7; tentatively, D is TRBD1 or TRBD2 (5 bases each). CDR3 length: 14 amino acids. Trimming cost V 5 bases and J 2 bases, with 13 bases left between them. Per germline, CDR1 SGHTA and CDR2 FQGNSA. Complete variable domain (other parts from reference TRBV7-2 and TRBJ2-7): GAGVSQSPSNKVTEKGKDVELRCDPISGHTALYWYRQSLGQGLEFLIYFQGNSAPDKSGLPSDRFSAERTGGSVSTLTIQRTQQEDSAVYLCASSLSGTPYEQYFGPGTRLTVT.